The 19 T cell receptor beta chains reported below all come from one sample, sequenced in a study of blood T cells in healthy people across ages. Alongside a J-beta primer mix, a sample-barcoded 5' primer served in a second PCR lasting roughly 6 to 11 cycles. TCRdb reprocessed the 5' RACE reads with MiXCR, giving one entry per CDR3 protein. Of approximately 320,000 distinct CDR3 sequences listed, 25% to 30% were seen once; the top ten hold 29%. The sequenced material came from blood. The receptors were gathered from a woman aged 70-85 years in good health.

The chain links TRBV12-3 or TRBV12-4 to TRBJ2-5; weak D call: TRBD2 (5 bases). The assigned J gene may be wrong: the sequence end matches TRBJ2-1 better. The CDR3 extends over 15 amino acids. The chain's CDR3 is CASTYRQAGYNEQFF. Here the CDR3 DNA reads TGTGCCAGCACCTATCGGCAGGCGGGTTACAATGAGCAGTTCTTC.

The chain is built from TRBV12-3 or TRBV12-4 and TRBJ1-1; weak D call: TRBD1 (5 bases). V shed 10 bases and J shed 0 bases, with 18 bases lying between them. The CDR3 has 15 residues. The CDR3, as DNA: TGTGCCACGACCCCGCTTCAGGGCTTGAACACTGAAGCTTTCTTT. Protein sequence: CATTPLQGLNTEAFF.

The CDR3 loop is CASSPQDRGHDEQYF. The CDR3 DNA reads as TGTGCCAGCTCACCACAGGACAGGGGCCACGACGAGCAGTACTTC. The V call is TRBV18, the J call TRBJ2-1, with 9 bases matching TRBD1. Gene TRBJ2-7 matches the end of the DNA better, so the J call may be wrong. The CDR3 extends over 15 amino acids. CDR1 KGHSH and CDR2 LQKENI come from the germline V gene.

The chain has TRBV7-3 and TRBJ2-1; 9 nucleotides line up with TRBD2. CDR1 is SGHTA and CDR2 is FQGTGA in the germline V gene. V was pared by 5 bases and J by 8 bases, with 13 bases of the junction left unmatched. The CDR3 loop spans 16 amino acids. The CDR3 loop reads CASSLRAAGGDDEQFF. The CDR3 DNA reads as TGTGCCAGCAGCCTGCGGGCGGCGGGAGGGGACGATGAGCAGTTCTTC.

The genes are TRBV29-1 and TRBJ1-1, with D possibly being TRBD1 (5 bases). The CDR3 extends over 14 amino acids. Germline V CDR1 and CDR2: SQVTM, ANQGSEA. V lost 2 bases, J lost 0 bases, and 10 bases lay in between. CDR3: CSVENRLLNTEAFF. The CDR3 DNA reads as TGCAGCGTTGAAAACAGGCTACTGAACACTGAAGCTTTCTTT.

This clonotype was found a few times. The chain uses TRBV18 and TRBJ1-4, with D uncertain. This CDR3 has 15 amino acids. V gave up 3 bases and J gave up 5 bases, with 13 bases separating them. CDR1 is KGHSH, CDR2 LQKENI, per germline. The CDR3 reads CASSPAGILNEKLFF. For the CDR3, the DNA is TGTGCCAGCTCACCCGCCGGGATTTTAAATGAAAAACTGTTTTTT.

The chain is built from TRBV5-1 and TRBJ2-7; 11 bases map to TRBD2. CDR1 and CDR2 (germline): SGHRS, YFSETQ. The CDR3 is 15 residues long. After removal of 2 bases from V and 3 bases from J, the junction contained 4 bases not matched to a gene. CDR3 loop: CASSFTSGSGYEQYF. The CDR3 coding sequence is TGCGCCAGCAGCTTTACTAGCGGGAGTGGCTACGAGCAGTACTTC.

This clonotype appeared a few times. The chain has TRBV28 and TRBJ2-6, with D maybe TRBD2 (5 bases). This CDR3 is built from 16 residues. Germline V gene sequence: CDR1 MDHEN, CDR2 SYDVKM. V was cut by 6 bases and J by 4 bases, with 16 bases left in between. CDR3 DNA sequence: TGTGCCAGCAGCAAACTCCGACTATCCGGGGCCAACGTCCTGACTTTC. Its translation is CASSKLRLSGANVLTF. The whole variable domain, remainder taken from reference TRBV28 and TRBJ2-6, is DVKVTQSSRYLVKRTGEKVFLECVQDMDHENMFWYRQDPGLGLRLIYFSYDVKMKEKGDIPEGYSVSREKKERFSLILESASTNQTSMYLCASSKLRLSGANVLTFGAGSRLTVL.

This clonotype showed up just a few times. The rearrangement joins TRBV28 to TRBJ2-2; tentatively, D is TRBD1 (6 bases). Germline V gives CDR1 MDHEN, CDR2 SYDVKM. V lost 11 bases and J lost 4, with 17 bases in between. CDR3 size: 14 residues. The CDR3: CASRTTGTTGELFF. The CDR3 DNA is TGTGCCTCCCGGACCACAGGGACCACCGGGGAGCTGTTTTTT.

CDR3 DNA: TGTGCCAGCAGAGGGACAGGGCGGACTGAAGCTTTCTTT. This translates into CASRGTGRTEAFF. The rearrangement links TRBV28 to TRBJ1-1; 9 positions agree with TRBD1. The germline V gene encodes CDR1 MDHEN and CDR2 SYDVKM. Losses at the gene ends were 6 bases for V and 5 bases for J; bases not matched to a gene: 4. The CDR3 extends over 13 amino acids.

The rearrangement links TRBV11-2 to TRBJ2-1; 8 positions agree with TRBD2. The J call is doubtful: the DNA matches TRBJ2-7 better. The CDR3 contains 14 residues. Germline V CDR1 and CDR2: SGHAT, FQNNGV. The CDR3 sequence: CASSFGGRIYEQYF. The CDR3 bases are TGTGCCAGCAGCTTTGGCGGGAGGATCTACGAGCAGTACTTC.

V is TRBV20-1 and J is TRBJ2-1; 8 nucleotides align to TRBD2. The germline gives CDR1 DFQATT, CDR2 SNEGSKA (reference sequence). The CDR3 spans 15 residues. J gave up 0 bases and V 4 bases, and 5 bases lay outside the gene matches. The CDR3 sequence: CSAKPSGPSYNEQFF. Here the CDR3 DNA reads TGCAGTGCTAAACCTAGCGGGCCCTCCTACAATGAGCAGTTCTTC.

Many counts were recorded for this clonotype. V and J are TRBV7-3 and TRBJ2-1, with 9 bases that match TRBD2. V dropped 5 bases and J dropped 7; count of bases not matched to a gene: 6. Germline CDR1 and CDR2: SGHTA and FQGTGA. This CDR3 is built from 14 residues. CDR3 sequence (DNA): TGTGCCAGCAGCGTAGCGGGAGCACTAAATGAGCAGTTCTTC. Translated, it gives CASSVAGALNEQFF.

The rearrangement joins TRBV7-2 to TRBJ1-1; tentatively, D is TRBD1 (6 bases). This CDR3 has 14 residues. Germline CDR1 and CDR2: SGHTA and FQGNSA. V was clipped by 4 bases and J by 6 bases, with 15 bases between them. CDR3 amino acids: CASSSVGGQAEAFF. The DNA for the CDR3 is TGTGCCAGCAGCTCCGTCGGGGGGCAGGCTGAAGCTTTCTTT.

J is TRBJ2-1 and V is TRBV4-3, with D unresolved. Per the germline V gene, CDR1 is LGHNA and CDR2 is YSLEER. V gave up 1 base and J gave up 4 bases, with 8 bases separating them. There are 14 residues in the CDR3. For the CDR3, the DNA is TGCGCCAGCAGCCAAGGGTCGGGTTACAATGAGCAGTTCTTC. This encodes CASSQGSGYNEQFF.

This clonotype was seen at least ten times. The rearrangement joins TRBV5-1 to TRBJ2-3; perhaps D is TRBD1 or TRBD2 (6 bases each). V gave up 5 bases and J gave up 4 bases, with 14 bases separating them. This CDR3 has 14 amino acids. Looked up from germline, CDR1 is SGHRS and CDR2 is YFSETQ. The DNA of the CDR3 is TGCGCCAGCAGTCGGGAGAGGGGGGCAGATACGCAGTATTTT. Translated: CASSRERGADTQYF.

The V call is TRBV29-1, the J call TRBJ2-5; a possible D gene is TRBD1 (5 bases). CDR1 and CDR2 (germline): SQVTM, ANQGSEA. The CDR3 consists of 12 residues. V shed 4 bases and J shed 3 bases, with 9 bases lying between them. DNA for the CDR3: TGCAGCGTTGCTATAGGGGAAGAGACCCAGTACTTC. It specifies CSVAIGEETQYF.

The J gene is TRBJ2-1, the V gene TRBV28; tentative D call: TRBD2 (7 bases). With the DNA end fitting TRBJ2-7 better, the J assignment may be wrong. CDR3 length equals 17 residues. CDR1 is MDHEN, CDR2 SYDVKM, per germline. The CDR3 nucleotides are TGTGCCAGCAGCATTATATCCTTGGGGGGGGCAGACTACGAGCAGTACTTC. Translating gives CASSIISLGGADYEQYF.

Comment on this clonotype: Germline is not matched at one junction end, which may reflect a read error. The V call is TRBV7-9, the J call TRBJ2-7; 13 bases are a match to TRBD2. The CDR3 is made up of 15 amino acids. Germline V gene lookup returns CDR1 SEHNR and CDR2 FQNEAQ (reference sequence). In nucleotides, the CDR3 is TGTGCCAGCAGCCGGACTAGCGGGGGTTCCTACGAGCAGCACTTC. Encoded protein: CASSRTSGGSYEQHF.